This is a list of T cell receptor beta chains from one sample in a study of blood T cell repertoires in COVID-19. Only in-frame clones appear in the TCRdb table, and some are missing; sequencing was by immunoSEQ multiplex PCR. The sample shows some 280,000 clones, about 89% of them seen only once. The material sequenced was peripheral blood. The receptors were gathered from a woman aged 55-70 years with acute or convalescent COVID-19. CDR3s leave out the opening cysteine and the closing phenylalanine or tryptophan. Fields, in order: V gene, J gene, clone size, CDR3 protein. Size is stated for part of the rows, as once, few or many counts, or as a class when the clone is expanded.

V: TRBV6-5; J: TRBJ2-3; size: once; CDR3: ASRLGPDTQY
V: TRBV19; J: TRBJ1-5; size: .; CDR3: ASSISVRVSNQPQH
V: TRBV6-2/TRBV6-3; J: TRBJ2-3; size: .; CDR3: ASSFSRAGGYTDTQY
V: TRBV19; J: TRBJ1-5; size: .; CDR3: ASITTGGNQPQH
V: TRBV27; J: TRBJ2-2; size: .; CDR3: ASRAGGPNTGELF
V: TRBV28; J: TRBJ2-1; size: .; CDR3: ASGRSYEQF
V: TRBV30; J: TRBJ2-1; size: .; CDR3: AWTPTSGPYNEQF
V: TRBV7-3; J: TRBJ1-2; size: .; CDR3: ASSAGQGNGYT
V: TRBV7-8; J: TRBJ2-6; size: .; CDR3: ASSPKTKRDASPDMNSGANVLT
V: TRBV7-9; J: TRBJ1-5; size: few; CDR3: ASSQAYSNQPQH
V: TRBV28; J: TRBJ1-5; size: .; CDR3: ASVAGNQPQH
V: TRBV6-6; J: TRBJ2-7; size: .; CDR3: ASRPNSGVYEQY
V: TRBV29-1; J: TRBJ2-2; size: .; CDR3: SARQGSTGELF
V: TRBV6-5; J: TRBJ2-3; size: .; CDR3: ASCWTSVSDTQY
V: TRBV27; J: TRBJ2-1; size: .; CDR3: ASALSGGGNEQF
V: TRBV19; J: TRBJ1-4; size: .; CDR3: ASSIGWTVNEKLF
V: TRBV7-3; J: TRBJ1-1; size: .; CDR3: ASSGGTGATEAF
V: TRBV4-2; J: TRBJ1-1; size: .; CDR3: ASSQDRRGTEAF
V: TRBV7-3; J: TRBJ2-3; size: .; CDR3: ASSLSGGTDTQY
V: TRBV28; J: TRBJ2-7; size: .; CDR3: ASSLTGRLAGIYEQY
V: TRBV10-3; J: TRBJ2-3; size: .; CDR3: AISADRATDTQY
V: TRBV2; J: TRBJ1-6; size: .; CDR3: ASRAGQGASNSPLH
V: TRBV29-1; J: TRBJ2-3; size: .; CDR3: SVGQGAGADTQY
V: TRBV4-1; J: TRBJ1-6; size: .; CDR3: ASSQVTGNNSPLH
V: TRBV18; J: TRBJ1-1; size: .; CDR3: ASSPGRTGGEAF
V: TRBV24-1; J: TRBJ1-1; size: .; CDR3: ATSDSGTEAF
V: TRBV28; J: TRBJ1-2; size: once; CDR3: ASRTYRRGQRVELYGYT
V: TRBV4-3; J: TRBJ2-2; size: .; CDR3: ASKDTRNTGELF
V: TRBV21-1; J: TRBJ2-1; size: .; CDR3: ASSKVGVHEQF
V: TRBV6-6; J: TRBJ2-2; size: .; CDR3: ASSYSDRRVTGELF
V: TRBV7-9; J: TRBJ2-1; size: .; CDR3: ASSPLWAGTPNEQF